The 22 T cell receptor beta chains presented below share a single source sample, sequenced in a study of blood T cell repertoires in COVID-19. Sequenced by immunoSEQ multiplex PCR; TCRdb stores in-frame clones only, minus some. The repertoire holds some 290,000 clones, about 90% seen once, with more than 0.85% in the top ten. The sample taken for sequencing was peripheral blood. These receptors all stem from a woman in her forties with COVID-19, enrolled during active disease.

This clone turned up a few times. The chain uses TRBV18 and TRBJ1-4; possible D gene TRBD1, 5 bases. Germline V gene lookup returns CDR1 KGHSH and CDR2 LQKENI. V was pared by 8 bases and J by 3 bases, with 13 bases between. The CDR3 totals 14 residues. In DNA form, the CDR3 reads TGTGCCAGCCAGGGTACTGGGTCTAATGAAAAACTGTTTTTT. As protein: CASQGTGSNEKLFF.

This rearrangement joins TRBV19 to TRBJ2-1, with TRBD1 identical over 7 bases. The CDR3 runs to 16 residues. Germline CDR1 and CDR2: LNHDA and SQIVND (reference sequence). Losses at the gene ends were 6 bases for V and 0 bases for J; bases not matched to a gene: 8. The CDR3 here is CASSLGQINSYNEQFF. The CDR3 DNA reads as TGTGCCAGTAGCCTGGGACAGATCAACTCCTACAATGAGCAGTTCTTC.

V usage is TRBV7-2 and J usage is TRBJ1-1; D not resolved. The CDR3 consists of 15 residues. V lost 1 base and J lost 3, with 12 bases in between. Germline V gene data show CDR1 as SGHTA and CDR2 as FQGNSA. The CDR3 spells CASSLGGPRYTEAFF. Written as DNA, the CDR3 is TGTGCCAGCAGCTTAGGCGGGCCGAGGTACACTGAAGCTTTCTTT.

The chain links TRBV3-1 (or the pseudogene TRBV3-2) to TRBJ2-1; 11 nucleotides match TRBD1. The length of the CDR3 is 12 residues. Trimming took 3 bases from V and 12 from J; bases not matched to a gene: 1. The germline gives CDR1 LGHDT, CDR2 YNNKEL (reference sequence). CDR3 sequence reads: CASSQDRGPQFF. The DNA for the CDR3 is TGTGCCAGCAGCCAGGACAGGGGGCCGCAGTTCTTC.

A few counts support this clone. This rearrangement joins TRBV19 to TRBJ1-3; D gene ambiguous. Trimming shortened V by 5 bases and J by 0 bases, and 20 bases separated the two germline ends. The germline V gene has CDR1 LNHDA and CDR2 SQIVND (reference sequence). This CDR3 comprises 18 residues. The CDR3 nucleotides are TGTGCCAGTAGTCGAAACGGCGGGCAGCACAGCTCTGGAAACACCATATATTTT. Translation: CASSRNGGQHSSGNTIYF.

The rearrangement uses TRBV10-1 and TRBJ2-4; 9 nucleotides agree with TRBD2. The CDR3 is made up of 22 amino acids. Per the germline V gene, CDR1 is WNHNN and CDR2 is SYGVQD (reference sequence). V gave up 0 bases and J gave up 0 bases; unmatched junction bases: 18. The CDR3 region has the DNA TGCGCCAGCAGTGAGTCGAAAGTTCGGGCGCGGGAGGGAGGTGAAGCCAAAAACATTCAGTACTTC. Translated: CASSESKVRAREGGEAKNIQYF.

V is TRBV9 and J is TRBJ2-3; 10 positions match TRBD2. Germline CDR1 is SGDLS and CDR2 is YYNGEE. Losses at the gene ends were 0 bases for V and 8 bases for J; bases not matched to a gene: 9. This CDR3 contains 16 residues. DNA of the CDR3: TGTGCCAGCAGCGTAGGATTAGCGGGGGGCCGGGGTACGCAGTATTTT. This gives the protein CASSVGLAGGRGTQYF.

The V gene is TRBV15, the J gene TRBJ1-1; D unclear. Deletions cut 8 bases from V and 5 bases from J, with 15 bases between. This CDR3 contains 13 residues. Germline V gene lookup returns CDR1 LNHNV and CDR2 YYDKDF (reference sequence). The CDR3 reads CATRVEWRTEAFF. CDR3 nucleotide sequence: TGTGCCACCCGTGTGGAGTGGCGGACTGAAGCTTTCTTT.

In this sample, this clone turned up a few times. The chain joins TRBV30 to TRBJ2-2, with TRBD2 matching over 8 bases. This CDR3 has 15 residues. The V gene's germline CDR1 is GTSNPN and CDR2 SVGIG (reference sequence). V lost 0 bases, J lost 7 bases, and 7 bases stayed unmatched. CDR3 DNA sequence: TGTGCCTGGAGTGTTTGGCGGGAGGATGTCGGGGAGCTGTTTTTT. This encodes CAWSVWREDVGELFF.

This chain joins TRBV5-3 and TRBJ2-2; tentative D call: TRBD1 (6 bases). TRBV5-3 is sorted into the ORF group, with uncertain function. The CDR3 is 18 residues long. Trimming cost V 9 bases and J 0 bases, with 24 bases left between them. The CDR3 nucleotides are TGTGCCATCCGTCGCCCCGACTCAGGGGAAGCGAACACCGGGGAGCTGTTTTTT. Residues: CAIRRPDSGEANTGELFF.

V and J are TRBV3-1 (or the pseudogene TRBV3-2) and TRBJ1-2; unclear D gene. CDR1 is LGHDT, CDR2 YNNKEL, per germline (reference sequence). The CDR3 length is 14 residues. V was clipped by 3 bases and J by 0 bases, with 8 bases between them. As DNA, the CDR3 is TGTGCCAGCAGCCAGGGAGAGGCTAACTATGGCTACACCTTC. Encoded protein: CASSQGEANYGYTF.

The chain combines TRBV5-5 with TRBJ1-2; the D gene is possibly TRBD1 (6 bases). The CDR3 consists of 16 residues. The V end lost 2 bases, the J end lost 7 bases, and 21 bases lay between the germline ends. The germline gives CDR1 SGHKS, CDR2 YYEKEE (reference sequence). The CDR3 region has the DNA TGTGCCAGCAGCTTTCGGGAGGGGGAGGTCAGAAGTGGCTACACCTTC. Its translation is CASSFREGEVRSGYTF.

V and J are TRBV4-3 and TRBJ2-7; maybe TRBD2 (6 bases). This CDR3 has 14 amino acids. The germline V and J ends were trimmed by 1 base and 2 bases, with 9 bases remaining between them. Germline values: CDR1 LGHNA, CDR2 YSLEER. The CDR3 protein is CASSQVLAAYEQYF. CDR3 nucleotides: TGCGCCAGCAGCCAAGTCTTAGCGGCCTACGAGCAGTACTTC.

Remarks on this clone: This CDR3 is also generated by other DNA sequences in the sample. In DNA, the CDR3 is TGCGCCAGCAGCTTAACAGGTAGCTCCTACGAGCAGTACTTC. This sequence encodes CASSLTGSSYEQYF. The rearrangement uses TRBV5-1 and TRBJ2-7, with TRBD1 as a possible D gene (5 bases). CDR3 length equals 14 residues. The germline V gene encodes CDR1 SGHRS and CDR2 YFSETQ. The ends were cut back, 2 bases at V and 0 bases at J, with 9 bases in the middle.

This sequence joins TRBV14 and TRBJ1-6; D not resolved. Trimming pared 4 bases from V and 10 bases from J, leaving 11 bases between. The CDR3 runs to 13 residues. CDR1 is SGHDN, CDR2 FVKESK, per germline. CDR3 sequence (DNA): TGTGCCAGCAGCCCTCGACTGGCCTCACCCCTCCACTTT. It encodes CASSPRLASPLHF. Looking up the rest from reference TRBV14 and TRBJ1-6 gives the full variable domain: EAGVTQFPSHSVIEKGQTVTLRCDPISGHDNLYWYRRVMGKEIKFLLHFVKESKQDESGMPNNRFLAERTGGTYSTLKVQPAELEDSGVYFCASSPRLASPLHFGNGTRLTVT.

CDR3 sequence reads: CASIPSGGRVVHEQYF. The CDR3 bases are TGTGCCAGCATCCCCTCCGGGGGGCGAGTAGTCCACGAGCAGTACTTC. V gene TRBV5-5 combines with J gene TRBJ2-7, with D maybe TRBD2 (7 bases). CDR1 is SGHKS, CDR2 YYEKEE, per germline (reference sequence). V lost 6 bases, J lost 5 bases, and 24 bases lay in between. This CDR3 contains 16 residues.

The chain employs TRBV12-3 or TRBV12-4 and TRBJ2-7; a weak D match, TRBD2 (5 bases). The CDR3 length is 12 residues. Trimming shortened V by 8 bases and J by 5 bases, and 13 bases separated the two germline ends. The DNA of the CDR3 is TGTGCCAGCGGGAGAAGGCCCCACGAGCAGTACTTC. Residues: CASGRRPHEQYF.

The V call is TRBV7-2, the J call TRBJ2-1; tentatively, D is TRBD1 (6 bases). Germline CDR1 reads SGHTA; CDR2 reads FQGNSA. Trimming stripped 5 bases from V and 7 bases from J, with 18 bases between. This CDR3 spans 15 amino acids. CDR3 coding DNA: TGTGCCAGCAGCCCGAGACTATTTAGGGGGAATGAGCAGTTCTTC. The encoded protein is CASSPRLFRGNEQFF.

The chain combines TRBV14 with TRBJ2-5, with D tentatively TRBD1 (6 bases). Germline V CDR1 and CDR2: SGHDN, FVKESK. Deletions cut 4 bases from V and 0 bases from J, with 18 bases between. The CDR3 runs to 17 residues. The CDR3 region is CASSPRGGPLNQETQYF. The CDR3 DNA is TGTGCCAGCAGCCCACGAGGGGGTCCACTAAACCAAGAGACCCAGTACTTC.

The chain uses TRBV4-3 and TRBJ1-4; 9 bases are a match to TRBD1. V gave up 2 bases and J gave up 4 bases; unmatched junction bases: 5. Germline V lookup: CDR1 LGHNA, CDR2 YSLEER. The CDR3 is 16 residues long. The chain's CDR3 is CASSQPPGQGNEKLFF. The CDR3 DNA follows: TGCGCCAGCAGCCAACCACCGGGACAGGGTAATGAAAAACTGTTTTTT.

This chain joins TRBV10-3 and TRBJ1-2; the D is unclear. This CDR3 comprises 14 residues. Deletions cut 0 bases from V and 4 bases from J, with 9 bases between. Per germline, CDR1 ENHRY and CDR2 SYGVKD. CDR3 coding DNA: TGTGCCATCAGTGAGTCTGGGCCTGGCTATGGCTACACCTTC. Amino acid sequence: CAISESGPGYGYTF.

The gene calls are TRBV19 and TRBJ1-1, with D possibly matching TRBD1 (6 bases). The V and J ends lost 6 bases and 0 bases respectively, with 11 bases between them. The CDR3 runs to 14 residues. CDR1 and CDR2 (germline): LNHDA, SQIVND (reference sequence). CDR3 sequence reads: CASRNRVLNTEAFF. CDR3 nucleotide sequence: TGTGCCAGTAGGAACAGGGTACTGAACACTGAAGCTTTCTTT. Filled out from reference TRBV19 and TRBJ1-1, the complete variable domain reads DGGITQSPKYLFRKEGQNVTLSCEQNLNHDAMYWYRQDPGQGLRLIYYSQIVNDFQKGDIAEGYSVSREKKESFPLTVTSAQKNPTAFYLCASRNRVLNTEAFFGQGTRLTVV.